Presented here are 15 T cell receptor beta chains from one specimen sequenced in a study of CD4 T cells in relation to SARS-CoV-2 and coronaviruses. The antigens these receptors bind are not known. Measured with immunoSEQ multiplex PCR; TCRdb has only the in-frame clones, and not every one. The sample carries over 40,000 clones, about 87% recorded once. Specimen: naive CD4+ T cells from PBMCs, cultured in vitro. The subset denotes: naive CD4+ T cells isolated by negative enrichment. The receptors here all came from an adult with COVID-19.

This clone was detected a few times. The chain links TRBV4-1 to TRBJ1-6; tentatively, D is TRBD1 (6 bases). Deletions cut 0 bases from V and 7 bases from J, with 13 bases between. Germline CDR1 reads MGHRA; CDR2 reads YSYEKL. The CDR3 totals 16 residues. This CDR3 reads CASSQDRTERNSPLHF. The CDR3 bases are TGCGCCAGCAGCCAAGATAGGACAGAGAGAAATTCACCCCTCCACTTT.

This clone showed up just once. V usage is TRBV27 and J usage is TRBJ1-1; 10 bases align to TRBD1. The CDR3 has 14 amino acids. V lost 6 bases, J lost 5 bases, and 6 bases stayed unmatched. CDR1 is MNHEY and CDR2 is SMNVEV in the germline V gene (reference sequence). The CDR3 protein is CASRRGQGVTEAFF. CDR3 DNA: TGTGCCAGCAGACGCGGACAGGGGGTGACTGAAGCTTTCTTT.

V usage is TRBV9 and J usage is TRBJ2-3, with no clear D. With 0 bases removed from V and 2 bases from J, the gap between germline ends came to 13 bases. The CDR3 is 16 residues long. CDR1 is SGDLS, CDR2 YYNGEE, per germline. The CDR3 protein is CASSVGVYQNTDTQYF. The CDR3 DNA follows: TGTGCCAGCAGCGTAGGTGTCTACCAAAACACAGATACGCAGTATTTT.

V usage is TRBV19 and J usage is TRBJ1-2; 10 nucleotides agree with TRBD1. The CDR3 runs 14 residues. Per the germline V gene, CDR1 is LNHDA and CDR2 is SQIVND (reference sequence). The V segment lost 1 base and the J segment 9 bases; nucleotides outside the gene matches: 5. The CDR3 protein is CASSIVRDRGSYTF. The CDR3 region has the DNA TGTGCCAGTAGTATAGTCCGGGACAGGGGAAGCTACACCTTC.

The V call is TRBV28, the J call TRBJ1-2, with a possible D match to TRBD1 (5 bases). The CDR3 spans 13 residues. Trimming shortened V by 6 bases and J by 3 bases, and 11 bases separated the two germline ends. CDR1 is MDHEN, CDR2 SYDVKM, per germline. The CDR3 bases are TGTGCCAGCAGGCCGGGCAGGGACTATGGCTACACCTTC. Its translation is CASRPGRDYGYTF.

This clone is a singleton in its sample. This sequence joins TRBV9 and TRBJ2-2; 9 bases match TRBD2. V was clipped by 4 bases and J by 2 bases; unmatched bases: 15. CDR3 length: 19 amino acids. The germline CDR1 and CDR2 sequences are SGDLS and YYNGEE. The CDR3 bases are TGTGCCAGCAGCATTAACCCGGGACTAGCCGTGATAAACACCGGGGAGCTGTTTTTT. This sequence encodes CASSINPGLAVINTGELFF.

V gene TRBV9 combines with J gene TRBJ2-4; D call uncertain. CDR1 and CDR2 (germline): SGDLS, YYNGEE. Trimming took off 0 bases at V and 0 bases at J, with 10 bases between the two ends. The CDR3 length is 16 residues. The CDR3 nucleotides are TGTGCCAGCAGCGTAGACCCGGGTGTAGCCAAAAACATTCAGTACTTC. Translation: CASSVDPGVAKNIQYF.

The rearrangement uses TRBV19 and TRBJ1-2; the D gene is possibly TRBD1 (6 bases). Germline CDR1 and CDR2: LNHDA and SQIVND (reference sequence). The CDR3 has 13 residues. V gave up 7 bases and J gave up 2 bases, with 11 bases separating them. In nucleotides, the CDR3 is TGTGCCAGTATAGGGGGACCAAACTATGGCTACACCTTC. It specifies CASIGGPNYGYTF. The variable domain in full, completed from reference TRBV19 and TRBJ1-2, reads DGGITQSPKYLFRKEGQNVTLSCEQNLNHDAMYWYRQDPGQGLRLIYYSQIVNDFQKGDIAEGYSVSREKKESFPLTVTSAQKNPTAFYLCASIGGPNYGYTFGSGTRLTVV.

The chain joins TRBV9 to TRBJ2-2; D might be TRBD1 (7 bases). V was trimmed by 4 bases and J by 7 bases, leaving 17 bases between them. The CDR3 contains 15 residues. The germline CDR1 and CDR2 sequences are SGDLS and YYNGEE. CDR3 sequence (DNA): TGTGCCAGCAGCCCGGGACAGTGGAGGGGCGGGGAGCTGTTTTTT. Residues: CASSPGQWRGGELFF.

The CDR3 loop is CATTVPTRLYQPQHF. The CDR3 DNA is TGTGCAACGACAGTTCCCACCCGACTCTATCAGCCCCAGCATTTT. This chain joins TRBV12-2 and TRBJ1-5; the D segment call TRBD1 is taken from the table without a DNA check. TRBV12-2 is designated a pseudogene. The CDR3 is made up of 15 amino acids.

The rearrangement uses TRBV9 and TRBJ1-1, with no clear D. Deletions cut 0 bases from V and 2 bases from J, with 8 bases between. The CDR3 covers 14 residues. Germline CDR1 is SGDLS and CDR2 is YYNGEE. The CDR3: CASSVAGSNTEAFF. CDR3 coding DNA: TGTGCCAGCAGCGTAGCTGGGAGTAACACTGAAGCTTTCTTT. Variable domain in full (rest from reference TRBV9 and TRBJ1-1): DSGVTQTPKHLITATGQRVTLRCSPRSGDLSVYWYQQSLDQGLQFLIQYYNGEERAKGNILERFSAQQFPDLHSELNLSSLELGDSALYFCASSVAGSNTEAFFGQGTRLTVV.

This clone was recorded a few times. In DNA form, the CDR3 reads TGTGCCAGCAGCTTCGGGACAGGGGGCACAGATACGCAGTATTTT. Protein product: CASSFGTGGTDTQYF. The chain recombines TRBV13 with TRBJ2-3; 10 nucleotides agree with TRBD1. V trimming: 3 bases; J trimming: 1 base; junction bases outside the gene matches: 1. The CDR3 spans 15 residues. The germline V gene has CDR1 PRHDT and CDR2 FYEKMQ (reference sequence).

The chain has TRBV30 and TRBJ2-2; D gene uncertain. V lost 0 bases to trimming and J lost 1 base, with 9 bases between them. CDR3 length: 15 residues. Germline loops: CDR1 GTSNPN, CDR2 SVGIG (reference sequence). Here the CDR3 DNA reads TGTGCCTGGAGTGTAATGTCAGGGAACACCGGGGAGCTGTTTTTT. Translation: CAWSVMSGNTGELFF.

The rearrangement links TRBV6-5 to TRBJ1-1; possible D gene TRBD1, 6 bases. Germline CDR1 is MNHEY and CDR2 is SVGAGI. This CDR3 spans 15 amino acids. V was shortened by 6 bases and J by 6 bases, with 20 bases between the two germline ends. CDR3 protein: CASRRLAGGTPEAFF. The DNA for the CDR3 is TGTGCCAGCAGGCGTTTGGCAGGCGGGACACCTGAAGCTTTCTTT.

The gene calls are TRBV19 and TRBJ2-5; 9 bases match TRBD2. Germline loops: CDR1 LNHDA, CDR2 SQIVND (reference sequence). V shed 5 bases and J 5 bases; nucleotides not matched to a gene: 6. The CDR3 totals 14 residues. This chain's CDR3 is CASSDRGLAETQYF. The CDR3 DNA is TGTGCCAGTAGTGACCGGGGACTAGCCGAGACCCAGTACTTC.